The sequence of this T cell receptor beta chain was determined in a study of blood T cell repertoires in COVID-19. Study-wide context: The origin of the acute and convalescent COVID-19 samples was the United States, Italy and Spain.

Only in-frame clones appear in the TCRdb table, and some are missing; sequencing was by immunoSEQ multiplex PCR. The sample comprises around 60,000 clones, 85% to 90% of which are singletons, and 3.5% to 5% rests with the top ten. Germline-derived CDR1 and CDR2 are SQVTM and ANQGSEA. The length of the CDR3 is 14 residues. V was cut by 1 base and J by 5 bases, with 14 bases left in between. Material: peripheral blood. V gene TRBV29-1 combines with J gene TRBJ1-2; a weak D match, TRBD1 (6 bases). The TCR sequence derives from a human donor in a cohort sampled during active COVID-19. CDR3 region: CSVEAAGVLYGYTF. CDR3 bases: TGCAGCGTTGAAGCGGCAGGGGTCTTGTATGGCTACACCTTC.